This TCR beta chain came from a study of cytomegalovirus exposure and HLA in healthy donors. Study-wide context: Genetic ancestry analysis placed approximately 80% of the approximately 390 donors that were genotyped in the Caucasian-associated cluster.

PCR was performed using 60 Vbeta and 13 Jbeta primers. Per the study methods: About 12 million of 65 million to 95 million unique TCR beta chains were shared, per a later count. Sequencing used immunoSEQ multiplex PCR; TCRdb keeps in-frame clones, though not all of them. V, J and clone size derive from that table, while D and trimming were established from the DNA sequence. The sample holds roughly 200,000 clones, 79% seen once. Turning to this clone: Its matching antigen is unknown.

Study-wide results and caveats: Later examination showed HLA-associated TCR beta chains had greater clonal expansion than equally common others.

The TCR sequence derives from a woman between 40 and 55 years old in good health and CMV-seronegative. Specimen: PBMCs.

The CDR3 reads CASRSGSLNEKLFF. As DNA, the CDR3 is TGTGCCAGCCGCTCCGGGAGTTTGAATGAAAAACTGTTTTTT. The rearrangement joins TRBV18 to TRBJ1-4, with D uncertain. The CDR3 totals 14 residues. Trimming took 8 bases from V and 5 from J, leaving 15 bases between them. Germline lookup yields CDR1 KGHSH and CDR2 LQKENI.